This T cell receptor (beta chain) is drawn from a study of tumor-infiltrating lymphocytes in primary liver carcinoma. Findings and limits, study-wide: The difference in top-250-clone fraction between tumors and blood was significant, favoring tumors (p = 0.039). Only about 8-25% of top clones spanned all five tumor regions.

This CDR3 contains 15 residues. The V end lost 7 bases, the J end lost 8 bases, and 20 bases lay between the germline ends. Germline V gene lookup returns CDR1 SGHAT and CDR2 FQNNGV. On this clonotype: What it binds is not known.

Unsorted bulk tissue (roughly 17-32 mg) underwent RNA and DNA co-extraction. Per tumor, sampling covered five separate regions. Production of TCR beta cDNA used around 500 ng total RNA together with a constant-region primer. What produced the TCR beta libraries was three nested multiplex PCR rounds using slightly modified ARM-PCR. TRBV1-TRBV30 forward primers and a C-beta reverse primer were used in the first two PCR rounds, which each ran for ten to eleven cycles. TCRdb used MiXCR to reprocess the multiplex PCR reads, holding one entry per CDR3 protein. This sample has tens of thousands of distinct CDR3 sequences, with 72% found just once.

The receptor's source is a middle-aged man with primary liver carcinoma and hepatitis B virus infection. The J gene is TRBJ2-2, the V gene TRBV11-2; D not certain. Input material: liver tumor tissue from sampling region 1. The sample's subset: tumor region T1, superior pole. The CDR3 loop reads CASNPERTVTGELFF. CDR3 nucleotides: TGTGCCAGCAACCCCGAGAGAACAGTGACTGGGGAGCTGTTTTTT.